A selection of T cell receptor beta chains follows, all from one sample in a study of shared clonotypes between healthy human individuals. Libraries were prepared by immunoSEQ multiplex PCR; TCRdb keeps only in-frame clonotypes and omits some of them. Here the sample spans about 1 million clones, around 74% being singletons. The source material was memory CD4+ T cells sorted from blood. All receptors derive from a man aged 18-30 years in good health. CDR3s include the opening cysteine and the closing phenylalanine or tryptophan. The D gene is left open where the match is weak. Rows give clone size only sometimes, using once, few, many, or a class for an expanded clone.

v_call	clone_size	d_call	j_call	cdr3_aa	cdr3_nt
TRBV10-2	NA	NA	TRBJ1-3	CASSESTWGYDGNTIYF	TGCGCCAGCAGTGAAAGTACTTGGGGGTACGACGGAAACACCATATATTTT
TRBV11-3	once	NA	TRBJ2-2	CASSLAGGPFTGELFF	TGTGCCAGCAGCTTAGCGGGGGGCCCTTTCACCGGGGAGCTGTTTTTT
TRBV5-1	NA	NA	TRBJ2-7	CASSLAGRVAEEQYF	TGCGCCAGCAGCTTGGCCGGGCGGGTCGCCGAGGAGCAGTACTTC
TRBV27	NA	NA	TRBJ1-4	CASRPWSLGNEKLFF	TGTGCCAGCAGGCCGTGGTCGCTGGGAAATGAAAAACTGTTTTTT
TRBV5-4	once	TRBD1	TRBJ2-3	CASSLLGQHTDTQYF	TGTGCCAGCAGCTTGTTGGGACAGCACACAGATACGCAGTATTTT
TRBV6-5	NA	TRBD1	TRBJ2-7	CASRRDRGSSYEQYF	TGTGCCAGCAGACGGGACAGGGGGAGCTCCTACGAGCAGTACTTC
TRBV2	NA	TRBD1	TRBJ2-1	CASSEARGRFNEQFF	TGTGCCAGCAGTGAAGCCAGGGGGCGTTTCAATGAGCAGTTCTTC
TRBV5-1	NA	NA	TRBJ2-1	CASSGQLNEQFF	TGCGCCAGCAGCGGACAGTTAAATGAGCAGTTCTTC
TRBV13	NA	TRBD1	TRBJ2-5	CASSRTGLETQYF	TGTGCCAGCAGCCGGACAGGGTTGGAGACCCAGTACTTC
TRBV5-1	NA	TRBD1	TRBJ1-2	CASSLEGGIDYGYTF	TGCGCCAGCAGCTTGGAAGGGGGCATCGACTATGGCTACACCTTC
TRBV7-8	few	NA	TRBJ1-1	CASSLVWNTEAFF	TGTGCCAGCAGCTTAGTTTGGAACACTGAAGCTTTCTTT
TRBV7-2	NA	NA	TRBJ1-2	CASSQPAFRNYGYTF	TGTGCCAGCAGCCAACCAGCCTTCCGTAACTATGGCTACACCTTC
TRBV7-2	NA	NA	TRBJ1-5	CASSLDYQPQHF	TGTGCCAGCAGCTTAGATTATCAGCCCCAGCATTTT
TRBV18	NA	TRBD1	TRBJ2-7	CASSRVSGQGKGISYEQYF	TGTGCCAGCTCACGAGTTTCGGGACAGGGGAAAGGGATCTCCTACGAGCAGTACTTC
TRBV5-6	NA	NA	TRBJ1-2	CASSPGGQGLNYGYTF	TGTGCCAGCAGCCCCGGCGGTCAGGGCCTTAACTATGGCTACACCTTC
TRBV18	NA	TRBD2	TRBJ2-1	CASSPPSGGAKNEQFF	TGTGCCAGCTCACCACCTAGCGGGGGGGCAAAAAATGAGCAGTTCTTC
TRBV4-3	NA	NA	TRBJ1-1	CASSLSRDVNTEAFF	TGCGCCAGCAGCCTTAGCCGGGACGTGAACACTGAAGCTTTCTTT
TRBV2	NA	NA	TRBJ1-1	CASSAMRTEAFF	TGTGCCAGCAGTGCGATGCGAACTGAAGCTTTCTTT
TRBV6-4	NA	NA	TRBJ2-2	CASSDSTTGELFF	TGTGCCAGCAGTGACTCGACGACCGGGGAGCTGTTTTTT
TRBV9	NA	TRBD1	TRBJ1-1	CASSGGTGAKNTEAFF	TGTGCCAGCAGCGGTGGGACAGGGGCCAAGAACACTGAAGCTTTCTTT
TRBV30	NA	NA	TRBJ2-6	CAWRSAGISGANVLTF	TGTGCCTGGAGGTCTGCAGGGATCTCTGGGGCCAACGTCCTGACTTTC
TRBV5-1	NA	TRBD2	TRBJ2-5	CASSPAAGGLETQYF	TGCGCCAGCAGCCCTGCTGCGGGGGGGCTCGAGACCCAGTACTTC
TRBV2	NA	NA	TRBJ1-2	CASTQTGDPARGYTF	TGTGCCAGCACCCAAACGGGGGACCCAGCGAGGGGCTACACCTTC
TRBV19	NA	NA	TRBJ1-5	CASRETGFNQPQHF	TGTGCCAGTAGGGAAACAGGGTTCAATCAGCCCCAGCATTTT
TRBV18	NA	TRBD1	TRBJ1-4	CASSAPGQGNEKLFF	TGTGCCAGCTCAGCCCCAGGACAGGGGAATGAAAAACTGTTTTTT
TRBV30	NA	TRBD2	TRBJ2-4	CAWRASGKGIQYF	TGTGCCTGGAGGGCTAGCGGGAAGGGCATTCAGTACTTC
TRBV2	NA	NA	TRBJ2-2	CASSDGTRAGELFF	TGTGCCAGCAGTGACGGGACCCGGGCCGGGGAGCTGTTTTTT
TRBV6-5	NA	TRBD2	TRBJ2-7	CASSYGGSGRYEQYF	TGTGCCAGCAGTTACGGCGGGAGCGGGCGCTACGAGCAGTACTTC